These T cell receptor beta chains were read from a single sample in a study of blood T cells in healthy people across ages. TCRdb processed the 5' RACE reads anew with MiXCR; each CDR3 protein has one entry. The table records just under 550,000 distinct CDR3 sequences, nearly 25% of them present only once. The same data also contributed to another study, on T cells of mothers and their children.

The sequenced sample was blood. The receptors were sampled from a boy aged 5-17 years in good health. Each CDR3 is given without its conserved first and last residue. For some rows the clone size is stated as once, few or many, or as a class when expanded; others skip it.

abundance: -; j_gene: TRBJ1-4; v_gene: TRBV4-1; CDR3aa: ASSQEVLGKLF
abundance: -; j_gene: TRBJ2-4; v_gene: TRBV12-3/TRBV12-4; CDR3aa: ASRREQSNIQY
abundance: -; j_gene: TRBJ2-1; v_gene: TRBV10-3; CDR3aa: AISVSGTSPYNEQF
abundance: -; j_gene: -; v_gene: TRBV20-1; CDR3aa: SASPRRGPGYEQY
abundance: few; j_gene: TRBJ2-2; v_gene: TRBV6-2/TRBV6-3; CDR3aa: ASSYDRETGELF
abundance: few; j_gene: TRBJ2-5; v_gene: TRBV20-1; CDR3aa: SASGQGTETQY
abundance: few; j_gene: TRBJ1-2; v_gene: TRBV9; CDR3aa: ASSVEPAGYGYT
abundance: -; j_gene: TRBJ1-2; v_gene: TRBV6-5; CDR3aa: ASSSRPERYT
abundance: few; j_gene: -; v_gene: TRBV4-3; CDR3aa: ASSQEAYGSEQF
abundance: few; j_gene: TRBJ1-2; v_gene: TRBV7-9; CDR3aa: ASSLLGRSAHYGYT
abundance: -; j_gene: TRBJ2-7; v_gene: TRBV4-3; CDR3aa: ASSQEVADGSYEQY
abundance: once; j_gene: TRBJ2-6; v_gene: TRBV2; CDR3aa: ATQNTDRANVLT
abundance: few; j_gene: TRBJ2-5; v_gene: TRBV9; CDR3aa: ASSVVSRGGLETQY
abundance: few; j_gene: TRBJ1-1; v_gene: TRBV4-3; CDR3aa: ASSLTSDGAWAF
abundance: -; j_gene: TRBJ1-2; v_gene: TRBV19; CDR3aa: ASSPNSDFYGYT
abundance: few; j_gene: TRBJ2-7; v_gene: TRBV27; CDR3aa: ASSFGPLYEQY
abundance: few; j_gene: TRBJ1-2; v_gene: TRBV24-1; CDR3aa: ATSDYRNYGYT
abundance: -; j_gene: TRBJ2-2; v_gene: TRBV18; CDR3aa: ASSPLGGSGTGELF
abundance: -; j_gene: TRBJ2-2; v_gene: TRBV2; CDR3aa: ASRPDSGELF
abundance: -; j_gene: TRBJ1-4; v_gene: TRBV5-1; CDR3aa: ASSLGQAEKYNEKLF
abundance: -; j_gene: TRBJ2-7; v_gene: TRBV7-2; CDR3aa: ASSTFGTTFA
abundance: -; j_gene: TRBJ2-3; v_gene: TRBV28; CDR3aa: ASSSPLSSLREGPRRTDTQY
abundance: -; j_gene: TRBJ1-5; v_gene: TRBV7-9; CDR3aa: ASSLGGSGYSNQPQH
abundance: once; j_gene: TRBJ1-1; v_gene: TRBV28; CDR3aa: ASSDVTMNTEAF
abundance: many; j_gene: TRBJ2-7; v_gene: TRBV4-3; CDR3aa: ASSQDRGVSYEQY
abundance: many; j_gene: TRBJ1-4; v_gene: TRBV7-9; CDR3aa: ASSLGLSNEKLF
abundance: few; j_gene: TRBJ2-1; v_gene: TRBV29-1; CDR3aa: SGRRSYNEQF
abundance: -; j_gene: TRBJ2-7; v_gene: TRBV7-2; CDR3aa: ASSPRYGYEQY